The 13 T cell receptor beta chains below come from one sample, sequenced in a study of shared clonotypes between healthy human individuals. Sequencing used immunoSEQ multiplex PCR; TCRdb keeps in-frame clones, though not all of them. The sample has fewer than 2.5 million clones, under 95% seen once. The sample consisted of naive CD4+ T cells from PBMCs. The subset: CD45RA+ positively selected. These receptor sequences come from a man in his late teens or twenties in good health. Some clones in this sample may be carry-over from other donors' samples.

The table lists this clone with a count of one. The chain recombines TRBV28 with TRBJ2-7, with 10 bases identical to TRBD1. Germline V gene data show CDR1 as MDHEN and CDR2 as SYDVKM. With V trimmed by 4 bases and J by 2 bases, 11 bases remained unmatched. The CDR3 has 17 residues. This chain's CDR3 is CASSSPGQGPRPYEQYF. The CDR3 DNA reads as TGTGCCAGCAGTTCGCCGGGACAGGGGCCCCGTCCCTACGAGCAGTACTTC.

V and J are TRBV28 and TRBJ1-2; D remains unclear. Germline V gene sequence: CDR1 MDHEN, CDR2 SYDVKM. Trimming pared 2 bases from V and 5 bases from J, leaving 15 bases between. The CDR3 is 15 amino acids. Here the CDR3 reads CASSLALGQSYGYTF. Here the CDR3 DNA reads TGTGCCAGCAGTTTAGCATTAGGGCAGAGTTATGGCTACACCTTC.

The CDR3 here is CATSTGKNEQFF. In DNA, the CDR3 is TGTGCCACTTCGACAGGGAAAAATGAGCAGTTCTTC. The chain is built from TRBV10-3 and TRBJ2-1; 7 positions agree with TRBD1. The V gene end was trimmed by 10 bases and the J gene end by 7 bases; junction bases not matched to a gene: 7. The CDR3 contains 12 residues. The germline CDR1 and CDR2 sequences are ENHRY and SYGVKD.

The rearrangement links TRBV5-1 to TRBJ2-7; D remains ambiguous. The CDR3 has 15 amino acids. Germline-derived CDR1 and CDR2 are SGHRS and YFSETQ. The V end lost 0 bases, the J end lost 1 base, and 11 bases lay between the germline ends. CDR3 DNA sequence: TGCGCCAGCAGCTTGGCGGCTAGTTTGTCCTACGAGCAGTACTTC. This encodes CASSLAASLSYEQYF.

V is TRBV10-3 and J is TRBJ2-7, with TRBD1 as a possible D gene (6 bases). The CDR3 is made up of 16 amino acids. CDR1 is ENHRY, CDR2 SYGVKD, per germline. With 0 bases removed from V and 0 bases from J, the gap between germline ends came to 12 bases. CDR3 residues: CAISESLGGASYEQYF. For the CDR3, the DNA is TGTGCCATCAGTGAGTCACTTGGGGGCGCCTCCTACGAGCAGTACTTC.

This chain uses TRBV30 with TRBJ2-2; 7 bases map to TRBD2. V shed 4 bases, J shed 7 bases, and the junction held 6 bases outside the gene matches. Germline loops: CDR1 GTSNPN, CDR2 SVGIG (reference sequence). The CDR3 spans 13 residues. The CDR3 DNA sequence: TGTGCCTGGAAGGGAGGGCCTCTCGGGGAGCTGTTTTTT. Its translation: CAWKGGPLGELFF. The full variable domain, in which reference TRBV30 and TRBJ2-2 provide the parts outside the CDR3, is SQTIHQWPATLVQPVGSPLSLECTVEGTSNPNLYWYRQAAGRGLQLLFYSVGIGQISSEVPQNLSASRPQDRQFILSSKKLLLSDSGFYLCAWKGGPLGELFFGEGSRLTVL.

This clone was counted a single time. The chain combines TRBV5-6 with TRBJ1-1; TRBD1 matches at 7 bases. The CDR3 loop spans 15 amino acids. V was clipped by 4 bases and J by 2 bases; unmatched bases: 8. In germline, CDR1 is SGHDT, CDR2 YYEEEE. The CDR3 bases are TGTGCCAGCAGCCCCCCAGGGGGTAGTAACACTGAAGCTTTCTTT. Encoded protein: CASSPPGGSNTEAFF.

CDR3 loop: CASSLGMGLNDMNTEAFF. For the CDR3, the DNA is TGTGCCAGCAGCTTGGGTATGGGTTTGAATGATATGAACACTGAAGCTTTCTTT. The chain carries TRBV5-5 and TRBJ1-1; D not certain. The ends were cut back, 0 bases at V and 0 bases at J, with 18 bases in the middle. This CDR3 region has 18 residues. In germline, CDR1 is SGHKS, CDR2 YYEKEE (reference sequence).

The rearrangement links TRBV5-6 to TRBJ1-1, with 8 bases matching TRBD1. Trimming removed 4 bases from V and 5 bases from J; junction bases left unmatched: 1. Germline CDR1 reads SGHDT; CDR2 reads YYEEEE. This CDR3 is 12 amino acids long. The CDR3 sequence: CASSHRGTEAFF. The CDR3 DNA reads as TGTGCCAGCAGCCACAGGGGGACTGAAGCTTTCTTT.

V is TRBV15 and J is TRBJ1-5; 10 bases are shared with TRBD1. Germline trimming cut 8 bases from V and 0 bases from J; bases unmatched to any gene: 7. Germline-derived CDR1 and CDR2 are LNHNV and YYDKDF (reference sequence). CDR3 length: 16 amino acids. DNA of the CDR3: TGTGCCACCCTCAAGGACAGGGGGGTTAGCAATCAGCCCCAGCATTTT. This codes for CATLKDRGVSNQPQHF.

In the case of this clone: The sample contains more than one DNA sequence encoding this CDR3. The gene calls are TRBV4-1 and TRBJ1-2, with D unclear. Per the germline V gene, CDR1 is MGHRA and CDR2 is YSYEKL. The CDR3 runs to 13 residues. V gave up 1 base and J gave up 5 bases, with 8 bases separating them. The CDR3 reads CASSQVPPYGYTF. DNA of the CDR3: TGCGCCAGCAGCCAAGTACCCCCTTATGGCTACACCTTC.

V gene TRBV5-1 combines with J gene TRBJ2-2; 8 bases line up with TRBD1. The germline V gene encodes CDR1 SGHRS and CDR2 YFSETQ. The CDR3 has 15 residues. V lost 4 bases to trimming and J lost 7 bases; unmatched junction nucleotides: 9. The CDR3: CASSQRTGSDGELFF. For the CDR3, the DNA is TGCGCCAGCAGCCAGCGGACAGGGTCCGACGGGGAGCTGTTTTTT.

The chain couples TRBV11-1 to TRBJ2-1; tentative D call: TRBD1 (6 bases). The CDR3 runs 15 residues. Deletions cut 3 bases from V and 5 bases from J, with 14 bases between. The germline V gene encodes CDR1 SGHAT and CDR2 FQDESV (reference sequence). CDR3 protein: CASSFQGSGDNEQFF. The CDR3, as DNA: TGTGCCAGCAGCTTCCAGGGATCAGGGGACAATGAGCAGTTCTTC. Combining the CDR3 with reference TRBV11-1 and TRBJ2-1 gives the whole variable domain EAEVAQSPRYKITEKSQAVAFWCDPISGHATLYWYRQILGQGPELLVQFQDESVVDDSQLPKDRFSAERLKGVDSTLKIQPAELGDSAMYLCASSFQGSGDNEQFFGPGTRLTVL.